The clone carrying this TCR beta chain was counted ten times or more. Ophthalmopathy donors showed moderate-to-severe activity, CAS ≥3, NOSPECS ≥4 and a duration under 3 months. Clinicians made diagnoses from clinical symptoms, serum thyroxine, TRAb, thyroid ultrasound and orbital computed tomography. The sequenced template was RNA, covering the TCR beta CDR3 region. Scientists carried out first-round RT-PCR using HTBI primers and then a second-round multiplex PCR. TCRdb analysed the multiplex PCR reads with MiXCR anew, one entry per CDR3 protein. Among 660,000 or so distinct CDR3 sequences listed, under 50% were seen once. The data belong to a study of Graves' ophthalmopathy and Graves' hyperthyroidism. The germline CDR1 and CDR2 sequences are SNHLY and FYNNEI. The CDR3 covers 17 residues. Trimming cost V 7 bases and J 0 bases; bases outside gene matches: 15.

The chain recombines TRBV2 with TRBJ2-7; 7 bases are a match to TRBD2. What was sequenced was peripheral blood. The clonotype was recovered from an adult man with Graves' ophthalmopathy. CDR3 protein: CASTSSGYLRSSYEQYF. In nucleotides, the CDR3 is TGTGCCAGCACGTCTAGCGGATACCTAAGAAGCTCCTACGAGCAGTACTTC.